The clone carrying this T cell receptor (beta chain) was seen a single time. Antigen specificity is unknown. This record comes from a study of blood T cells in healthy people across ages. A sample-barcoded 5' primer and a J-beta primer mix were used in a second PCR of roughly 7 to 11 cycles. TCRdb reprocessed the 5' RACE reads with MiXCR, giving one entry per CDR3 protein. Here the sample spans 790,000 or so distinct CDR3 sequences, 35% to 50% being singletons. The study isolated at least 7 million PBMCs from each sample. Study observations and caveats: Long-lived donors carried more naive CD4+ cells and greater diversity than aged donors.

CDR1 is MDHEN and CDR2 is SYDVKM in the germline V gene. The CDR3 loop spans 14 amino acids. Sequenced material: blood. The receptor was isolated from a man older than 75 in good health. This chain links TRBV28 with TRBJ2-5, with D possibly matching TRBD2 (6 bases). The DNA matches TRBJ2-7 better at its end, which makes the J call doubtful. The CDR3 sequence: CASKLRDGFYEQYF. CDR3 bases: TGTGCCAGCAAGTTGCGGGATGGCTTCTACGAGCAGTACTTC.